The 15 T cell receptor beta chains below were found in one sample sequenced in a study of shared clonotypes between healthy human individuals. The protocol was immunoSEQ multiplex PCR, while the TCRdb copy is restricted to in-frame clones and leaves out a portion. The repertoire has some 790,000 clones, approximately 77% of them found once; the top ten carry approximately 1.8%. The sequenced material came from memory CD4+ T cells sorted from blood. Subset: CD45RA-negative fraction. The receptors were gathered from a woman in her 30s in good health.

This clone was observed at least ten times. The same CDR3 can be traced to other DNA sequences in this sample. CDR3 sequence: CASSLYQSSYEQYF. DNA for the CDR3: TGTGCCAGCAGCTTATATCAGTCCTCCTACGAGCAGTACTTC. The chain combines TRBV7-8 with TRBJ2-7; no definite D call. The V and J ends lost 2 bases and 0 bases respectively, with 8 bases between them. Germline-derived CDR1 and CDR2 are SGHVS and FQNEAQ. The CDR3 extends over 14 amino acids.

V is TRBV5-1 and J is TRBJ2-1; 9 bases line up with TRBD1. The V gene end was trimmed by 2 bases and the J gene end by 6 bases; junction bases not matched to a gene: 3. The CDR3 length is 14 residues. Looked up from germline, CDR1 is SGHRS and CDR2 is YFSETQ. The DNA of the CDR3 is TGCGCCAGCAGCTTATGGACAGGGGTCAATGAGCAGTTCTTC. It specifies CASSLWTGVNEQFF.

The chain recombines TRBV19 with TRBJ2-3; possible D gene TRBD2, 6 bases. Trimming stripped 8 bases from V and 6 bases from J, with 21 bases between. Germline V gene sequence: CDR1 LNHDA, CDR2 SQIVND (reference sequence). CDR3 size: 15 residues. CDR3 nucleotides: TGTGCCAGTGCGCGGACGGAGGGAGATCGGGATACGCAGTATTTT. Translating gives CASARTEGDRDTQYF.

The genes are TRBV5-1 and TRBJ2-7; TRBD1 might be the D (6 bases). V was pared by 0 bases and J by 9 bases, with 22 bases between. The CDR3 has 16 amino acids. The V gene's germline CDR1 is SGHRS and CDR2 YFSETQ. Here the CDR3 reads CASSLVGDISTKRQYF. Written as DNA, the CDR3 is TGCGCCAGCAGCTTGGTTGGGGACATAAGTACGAAACGGCAGTACTTC.

The chain employs TRBV28 and TRBJ2-2, with 12 nucleotides matching TRBD2. CDR1 MDHEN and CDR2 SYDVKM come from the germline V gene. The CDR3 runs 14 residues. V lost 10 bases and J lost 6; bases outside the gene matches: 6. The CDR3 nucleotides are TGTGCCACATGGACTAGCGGGATTCCCGGGGAGCTGTTTTTT. It specifies CATWTSGIPGELFF. Full variable domain (rest looked up from reference TRBV28 and TRBJ2-2): DVKVTQSSRYLVKRTGEKVFLECVQDMDHENMFWYRQDPGLGLRLIYFSYDVKMKEKGDIPEGYSVSREKKERFSLILESASTNQTSMYLCATWTSGIPGELFFGEGSRLTVL.

As to this clone: Different DNA sequences within this sample yield the same CDR3. The V and J genes are TRBV5-1 and TRBJ2-7; D uncertain. V shed 1 base and J shed 0 bases, with 8 bases lying between them. CDR1 and CDR2 from the germline V gene are SGHRS and YFSETQ. The CDR3 has 14 residues. This CDR3 is CASSLQTSSYEQYF. The CDR3 DNA follows: TGCGCCAGCAGCTTGCAGACGAGCTCCTACGAGCAGTACTTC. The full variable domain, rest sourced from reference TRBV5-1 and TRBJ2-7, is KAGVTQTPRYLIKTRGQQVTLSCSPISGHRSVSWYQQTPGQGLQFLFEYFSETQRNKGNFPGRFSGRQFSNSRSEMNVSTLELGDSALYLCASSLQTSSYEQYFGPGTRLTVT.

This chain connects TRBV29-1 to TRBJ2-5; 11 bases line up with TRBD2. Trimming at V came to 5 bases and at J to 1 base, leaving 6 bases not matched to a gene. This CDR3 comprises 15 residues. Germline loops: CDR1 SQVTM, CDR2 ANQGSEA. The CDR3 region is CSVMRTSGFQETQYF. The CDR3 DNA reads TGCAGCGTTATGCGGACTAGCGGGTTCCAAGAGACCCAGTACTTC.

The rearrangement joins TRBV27 to TRBJ1-2; 11 bases map to TRBD1. This CDR3 has 14 amino acids. Germline loops: CDR1 MNHEY, CDR2 SMNVEV (reference sequence). After removal of 8 bases from V and 5 bases from J, the junction contained 7 bases not matched to a gene. The CDR3 DNA reads TGTGCCAGCCGGGGACAGGGGGAAGGGTATGGCTACACCTTC. Translation: CASRGQGEGYGYTF.

The chain recombines TRBV7-8 with TRBJ1-1; D not resolved. This CDR3 spans 12 amino acids. Trimming shortened V by 5 bases and J by 7 bases, and 11 bases separated the two germline ends. Looked up from germline, CDR1 is SGHVS and CDR2 is FQNEAQ. The CDR3 nucleotides are TGTGCCAGCAGCCCAATTTGGCGTGAAGCTTTCTTT. It specifies CASSPIWREAFF.

The chain employs TRBV10-3 and TRBJ1-5, with 8 bases matching TRBD1. The CDR3 has 14 amino acids. Germline trimming cut 4 bases from V and 4 bases from J; bases unmatched to any gene: 3. Germline lookup yields CDR1 ENHRY and CDR2 SYGVKD. The CDR3 loop reads CAISGGQENQPQHF. The CDR3 DNA follows: TGTGCCATCAGTGGGGGACAGGAGAATCAGCCCCAGCATTTT.

The chain combines TRBV27 with TRBJ1-3; 7 bases are shared with TRBD1. The J segment lost 0 bases and the V segment lost 2 bases, leaving 4 bases of the junction unmatched. The germline V gene has CDR1 MNHEY and CDR2 SMNVEV (reference sequence). This CDR3 has 16 amino acids. CDR3 in amino acids: CASSLGQVGSGNTIYF. The CDR3 DNA follows: TGTGCCAGCAGTTTAGGACAGGTTGGCTCTGGAAACACCATATATTTT.

The sample holds many counts of this clone. The chain uses TRBV5-1 and TRBJ2-1; D is uncertain. The CDR3 runs to 15 residues. Trimming shortened V by 7 bases and J by 3 bases, and 17 bases separated the two germline ends. The V gene's germline CDR1 is SGHRS and CDR2 YFSETQ. CDR3 coding DNA: TGCGCCAGCCAACCGCCAGGTTCTGGCTACAATGAGCAGTTCTTC. It is translated as CASQPPGSGYNEQFF.

This clone has just one count. V usage is TRBV29-1 and J usage is TRBJ2-7; 10 nucleotides align to TRBD1. J was trimmed by 7 bases and V by 7 bases; bases with no gene match: 13. The CDR3 spans 14 residues. Germline-derived CDR1 and CDR2 are SQVTM and ANQGSEA. CDR3 loop: CSASGTGDSLEQYF. In DNA form, the CDR3 reads TGCAGCGCGTCCGGGACAGGGGACTCCTTGGAGCAGTACTTC.

The chain employs TRBV14 and TRBJ2-3, with 9 bases that match TRBD2. J was trimmed by 2 bases and V by 0 bases; bases with no gene match: 9. This CDR3 has 18 residues. Germline values: CDR1 SGHDN, CDR2 FVKESK. In nucleotides, the CDR3 is TGTGCCAGCAGCCAAGATTTTCGGGCTAGCGGGAACACAGATACGCAGTATTTT. Protein sequence: CASSQDFRASGNTDTQYF.

The table lists this clone with a count of one. The chain uses TRBV7-9 and TRBJ2-5, with TRBD1 matching over 7 bases. The CDR3 totals 16 residues. V lost 4 bases, J lost 4 bases, and 12 bases stayed unmatched. CDR1 and CDR2 from the germline V gene are SEHNR and FQNEAQ (reference sequence). The CDR3 nucleotides are TGTGCCAGCAGCTCCATGACAGGGACAGTGGCAGAGACCCAGTACTTC. Its protein is CASSSMTGTVAETQYF. The entire variable domain, with the rest obtained from reference TRBV7-9 and TRBJ2-5, is as follows: DTGVSQNPRHKITKRGQNVTFRCDPISEHNRLYWYRQTLGQGPEFLTYFQNEAQLEKSRLLSDRFSAERPKGSFSTLEIQRTEQGDSAMYLCASSSMTGTVAETQYFGPGTRLLVL.